This TCR beta chain was found in a study of glioma-infiltrating T cells. About the study: Low-grade gliomas were grade II; glioblastomas were grade IV at initial diagnosis. Target coverage was about 4- to 11-fold for roughly one million blood T cells.

The iRepertoire nested amplicon-rescue multiplex PCR amplified TCR alpha and beta CDR3s from RNA. TCRdb recomputed calls from the multiplex PCR reads with MiXCR, one row per CDR3 protein. Among around 350,000 distinct CDR3 sequences listed, roughly two fifths were seen once. Study-wide findings and caveats: Gliomas, especially low-grade, showed above-expected tissue-blood divergence; non-neoplastic patients showed below.

Comment on this clonotype: Its antigen remains unidentified. A read error may account for a junction end that differs from germline.

This clonotype was sampled from a human donor with low-grade glioma or glioblastoma, undergoing nonglioma brain surgery, or in good health (not recorded which). What was sequenced was glioma tissue, nonneoplastic brain tissue, or PBMCs (not recorded which).

CDR3 region: CATSSSGGPYEQYF. In DNA form, the CDR3 reads TGTGCCACCTCATCTAGCGGGGGGCCCTACGAGCAGTACTTC. The J gene is TRBJ2-7, the V gene TRBV18; TRBD2 aligns across 11 bases. Germline V lookup: CDR1 KGHSH, CDR2 LQKENI. This CDR3 is built from 14 residues.